This T cell receptor beta chain was found in a study of glioma-infiltrating T cells. Study-level results: Tissue-blood divergence was below expectation in non-neoplastic patients, above in gliomas.

Many counts were recorded for this clonotype. Its antigen is not identified. This CDR3 is built from 13 residues. With V trimmed by 5 bases and J by 6 bases, 7 bases remained unmatched. CDR1 and CDR2 from the germline V gene are LNHDA and SQIVND (reference sequence). TCR alpha and beta CDR3 regions were amplified from RNA using iRepertoire nested multiplex PCR. Input was roughly 85-450 ng of tissue mRNA or PBMC total RNA. TCRdb processed the multiplex PCR reads anew with MiXCR; each CDR3 protein has one entry. The data contain about 190,000 distinct CDR3 sequences, approximately 30% of them seen just once; the ten biggest clones take up over 20%.

This receptor was taken from a human donor with low-grade glioma or glioblastoma, undergoing nonglioma brain surgery, or in good health (not recorded which). Sequencing was carried out using glioma tissue, nonneoplastic brain tissue, or PBMCs (not recorded which). The J gene is TRBJ2-7, the V gene TRBV19; 7 bases map to TRBD2. This chain's CDR3 is CASSPGTNAEQYF. CDR3 coding DNA: TGTGCCAGTAGTCCGGGGACTAACGCCGAGCAGTACTTC.